The 28 T cell receptor beta chains listed next were all sequenced from one sample in a study of T cells after yellow fever vaccination. TCRdb analysed the 5' RACE reads with MiXCR anew, one entry per CDR3 protein. The top ten clones hold 3% to 3.5% of a sample with 250,000 to 300,000 distinct CDR3 sequences, approximately 10% of them seen once. This specimen was CD4+ T cells sorted from PBMCs, taken 5 days after the yellow fever booster vaccination. The receptors were gathered from a man between 18 and 29 years old who received the YFV17D yellow fever vaccine.

This clonotype was counted between two and nine times. The chain is built from TRBV6-2 or TRBV6-3 and TRBJ2-2; TRBD2 agrees at 8 bases. The CDR3 sequence is 18 residues long. The trim removed 7 bases at V and 5 bases at J, leaving 18 bases unmatched. CDR1 MNHEY and CDR2 SVGEGT come from the germline V gene. CDR3 residues: CASTPAGFGTSGTGELFF. The CDR3 region has the DNA TGTGCCAGCACCCCAGCGGGGTTCGGGACTAGTGGGACCGGGGAGCTGTTTTTT.

V usage is TRBV7-3 and J usage is TRBJ2-5; 7 bases line up with TRBD1. Germline assignment: CDR1 SGHTA and CDR2 FQGTGA. The CDR3 spans 15 residues. With 5 bases clipped from V and 7 bases from J, the junction kept 13 bases outside the gene matches. The CDR3 DNA reads TGTGCCAGCAGCCTCCGGAATAGGGGGCGAGGGACCCAGTACTTC. Residues: CASSLRNRGRGTQYF. Together with reference TRBV7-3 and TRBJ2-5, the CDR3 gives the full variable domain: GAGVSQTPSNKVTEKGKYVELRCDPISGHTALYWYRQSLGQGPEFLIYFQGTGAADDSGLPNDRFFAVRPEGSVSTLKIQRTERGDSAVYLCASSLRNRGRGTQYFGPGTRLLVL.

V gene TRBV12-3 or TRBV12-4 combines with J gene TRBJ2-2; D is perhaps TRBD2 (5 bases). There are 14 residues in the CDR3. V lost 3 bases to trimming and J lost 6 bases, with 11 bases between them. The CDR3 DNA reads TGTGCCAGCAGTTTCGGGGATTCGGCCGGGGAGCTGTTTTTT. It specifies CASSFGDSAGELFF.

In this sample, this clonotype turned up a few times. This chain uses TRBV4-2 with TRBJ1-2; D is perhaps TRBD1 (5 bases). Trimming took 1 base from V and 5 from J, leaving 11 bases between them. CDR3 size: 14 residues. Germline V gene sequence: CDR1 LGHNA, CDR2 YNFKEQ. The chain's CDR3 is CASSQVLTAYGYTF. CDR3 coding DNA: TGTGCCAGCAGCCAAGTTTTGACAGCATATGGCTACACCTTC.

In its sample, this clonotype was seen a few times. The rearrangement links TRBV5-6 to TRBJ1-4; possibly TRBD1 for D (5 bases). Germline V CDR1 and CDR2: SGHDT, YYEEEE. The V end was cut by 0 bases, the J end by 8 bases, with 11 bases between. This CDR3 has 14 amino acids. In nucleotides, the CDR3 is TGTGCCAGCAGCTTGGCGAGGGGAAGGGAAAAACTGTTTTTT. It encodes CASSLARGREKLFF.

This clonotype has just a few counts. The J gene is TRBJ2-2, the V gene TRBV13; D remains unclear. The CDR3 length is 13 residues. V lost 3 bases, J lost 4 bases, and 6 bases lay in between. CDR1 and CDR2 from the germline V gene are PRHDT and FYEKMQ (reference sequence). CDR3 nucleotide sequence: TGTGCCAGCAGCTTTAGTGCCACCGGGGAGCTGTTTTTT. Residues: CASSFSATGELFF.

This clonotype occurred a few times. CDR3 amino acids: CASSPRGRYTEAFF. CDR3 DNA sequence: TGCGCCAGCAGCCCCCGCGGACGGTACACTGAAGCTTTCTTT. The genes are TRBV4-1 and TRBJ1-1; D remains ambiguous. Germline V CDR1 and CDR2: MGHRA, YSYEKL. The V and J ends lost 4 bases and 3 bases respectively, with 12 bases between them. The CDR3 sequence is 14 residues long.

Only a few counts were recorded for this clonotype. V usage is TRBV18 and J usage is TRBJ1-4, with TRBD1 matching over 11 bases. The V segment lost 2 bases and the J segment 8 bases; nucleotides outside the gene matches: 4. The CDR3 spans 15 residues. Germline V gene data show CDR1 as KGHSH and CDR2 as LQKENI. This CDR3 is CASSPSRDRGEKLFF. The DNA of the CDR3 is TGTGCCAGCTCACCAAGCCGGGACAGGGGGGAAAAACTGTTTTTT.

The rearrangement links TRBV12-3 or TRBV12-4 to TRBJ2-1, with 11 bases fitting TRBD2. Germline trimming cut 5 bases from V and 7 bases from J; bases unmatched to any gene: 7. This CDR3 contains 15 residues. CDR3 region: CASSPGLAVGNEQFF. The DNA for the CDR3 is TGTGCCAGCAGTCCGGGACTAGCGGTCGGGAATGAGCAGTTCTTC.

The chain couples TRBV20-1 to TRBJ1-5, with D uncertain. This CDR3 region has 15 residues. Germline assignment: CDR1 DFQATT and CDR2 SNEGSKA (reference sequence). Trimming stripped 2 bases from V and 1 base from J, with 12 bases between. CDR3 bases: TGCAGTGCTAGACAGGATGGGTTGAGCAATCAGCCCCAGCATTTT. Amino acid sequence: CSARQDGLSNQPQHF.

The chain has TRBV20-1 and TRBJ2-7; D perhaps matches TRBD1 (6 bases). Per the germline V gene, CDR1 is DFQATT and CDR2 is SNEGSKA (reference sequence). V dropped 6 bases and J dropped 0 bases, with 15 bases sitting between them. The CDR3 covers 14 residues. The CDR3, as DNA: TGCAGTGCCATGACAGGCGCGGGCTCCTACGAGCAGTACGTC. Translated, it gives CSAMTGAGSYEQYV.

The chain carries TRBV3-1 and TRBJ2-5; D uncertain. Germline V CDR1 and CDR2: LGHDT, YNNKEL (reference sequence). V was trimmed by 1 base and J by 3 bases, leaving 9 bases between them. This CDR3 contains 14 residues. CDR3 DNA: TGTGCCAGCAGCCAAGGTCCCTATGAAGAGACCCAGTACTTC. Translated: CASSQGPYEETQYF.

The chain carries TRBV11-2 and TRBJ2-5, with D tentatively TRBD1 (5 bases). The CDR3 is 15 residues long. Trimming shortened V by 1 base and J by 4 bases, and 13 bases separated the two germline ends. Germline assignment: CDR1 SGHAT and CDR2 FQNNGV. The DNA of the CDR3 is TGTGCCAGCAGCTTAGGACAGATCGGGCGAGAGACCCAGTACTTC. This encodes CASSLGQIGRETQYF.

This clonotype was counted many times. The J gene is TRBJ2-1, the V gene TRBV18; D may be TRBD1 or TRBD2 (6 bases each). This CDR3 region has 16 residues. CDR1 is KGHSH, CDR2 LQKENI, per germline. V shed 4 bases and J shed 6 bases, with 19 bases lying between them. The CDR3 is CASSRPGAGKGNEQFF. DNA for the CDR3: TGTGCCAGCTCACGACCGGGGGCAGGGAAGGGCAATGAGCAGTTCTTC.

This clonotype has ten or more counts. The genes are TRBV3-2 and TRBJ2-5; the table's TRBD1 call for D was not verified on the DNA. TRBV3-2 is an annotated pseudogene. CDR3 length: 16 residues. The CDR3 DNA reads as TGTGCCAGCAGCCAAGCTAGGGACAGGGTAAAAGAGACCCAGTACTTC. This codes for CASSQARDRVKETQYF.

This clonotype was counted only a few times. The V and J genes are TRBV28 and TRBJ2-3; D ambiguous. CDR1 MDHEN and CDR2 SYDVKM come from the germline V gene. The length of the CDR3 is 14 residues. Trimming removed 3 bases from V and 7 bases from J, with 14 bases in between. The CDR3 region has the DNA TGTGCCAGCAGTTTGTCGGGTACCACCCATACGCAGTATTTT. Translated: CASSLSGTTHTQYF.

This rearrangement joins TRBV7-9 to TRBJ2-6; no clear D. The V gene lost 2 bases and the J gene lost 2 bases, with 7 bases spanning the gap. The CDR3 runs 15 residues. The germline V gene encodes CDR1 SEHNR and CDR2 FQNEAQ (reference sequence). The CDR3 sequence is CASSLMGAGANVLTF. In nucleotides, the CDR3 is TGTGCCAGCAGCTTAATGGGTGCTGGGGCCAACGTCCTGACTTTC.

In its sample, this clonotype was seen many times. DNA of the CDR3: TGTGCCATCGGACAGGCGGGCACTGAAGCTTTCTTT. Its protein product is CAIGQAGTEAFF. This chain uses TRBV10-3 with TRBJ1-1, with 7 bases fitting TRBD1. The V and J ends lost 8 bases and 4 bases, in that order; junction bases with no gene match: 4. The CDR3 extends over 12 amino acids. Per germline, CDR1 ENHRY and CDR2 SYGVKD.

In this sample, this clonotype turned up a few times. This chain connects TRBV5-1 to TRBJ2-2; 7 bases are a match to TRBD1. V lost 3 bases and J lost 6; bases outside the gene matches: 8. This CDR3 comprises 15 residues. Germline V gene sequence: CDR1 SGHRS, CDR2 YFSETQ. The CDR3 loop reads CASSSEPGGPGELFF. The DNA for the CDR3 is TGCGCCAGCAGCTCAGAGCCAGGGGGTCCCGGGGAGCTGTTTTTT.

The table lists this clonotype with a few counts. V gene TRBV11-2 combines with J gene TRBJ1-2; 12 bases align to TRBD1. Trimming cost V 6 bases and J 4 bases; bases outside gene matches: 15. Germline V lookup: CDR1 SGHAT, CDR2 FQNNGV. This CDR3 has 18 residues. CDR3 bases: TGTGCCAGCAGAAGACCGGGACAGGGGGCTAATAGGAGCTATGGCTACACCTTC. Protein sequence: CASRRPGQGANRSYGYTF.

The chain combines TRBV2 with TRBJ1-1; 7 nucleotides match TRBD1. This CDR3 spans 14 amino acids. With V trimmed by 6 bases and J by 1 base, 5 bases remained unmatched. The germline CDR1 and CDR2 sequences are SNHLY and FYNNEI. CDR3: CASSNDRANTEAFF. CDR3 in DNA: TGTGCCAGCAGCAACGACAGGGCGAACACTGAAGCTTTCTTT.

This clonotype was detected a few times. V gene TRBV29-1 combines with J gene TRBJ2-2; tentative D call: TRBD1 (6 bases). V was pared by 5 bases and J by 0 bases, with 10 bases between. This CDR3 has 14 residues. Germline V CDR1 and CDR2: SQVTM, ANQGSEA. CDR3 amino acids: CSVYRETNTGELFF. In nucleotides, the CDR3 is TGCAGCGTTTACAGGGAAACGAACACCGGGGAGCTGTTTTTT.

The chain employs TRBV7-2 and TRBJ2-3; TRBD1 might be the D (6 bases). The CDR3 is made up of 17 amino acids. V was shortened by 3 bases and J by 6 bases, with 22 bases between the two germline ends. Germline V gene lookup returns CDR1 SGHTA and CDR2 FQGNSA. Written as DNA, the CDR3 is TGTGCCAGCAGCTTCGGCAACAGGGTTCAGTATCGGGATACGCAGTATTTT. Amino acid sequence: CASSFGNRVQYRDTQYF.

The chain has TRBV19 and TRBJ2-3; D uncertain. CDR3 length: 13 amino acids. Germline lookup yields CDR1 LNHDA and CDR2 SQIVND (reference sequence). With 7 bases removed from V and 4 bases from J, the gap between germline ends came to 12 bases. The CDR3 DNA is TGTGCCAGTATGTTGTGGGGTTCAGATACGCAGTATTTT. Its translation: CASMLWGSDTQYF.

In this sample, this clonotype turned up a few times. The chain has TRBV7-9 and TRBJ2-7; a possible D gene is TRBD1 (7 bases). Germline CDR1 reads SEHNR; CDR2 reads FQNEAQ (reference sequence). The CDR3 extends over 14 amino acids. The germline V and J ends were trimmed by 8 bases and 0 bases, with 14 bases remaining between them. The CDR3 nucleotides read TGTGCCAGCGCAAGGCGGGACAGCTCCTACGAGCAGTACTTC. Amino acids: CASARRDSSYEQYF.

Only a few counts were recorded for this clonotype. The chain couples TRBV4-2 to TRBJ2-7; 7 bases line up with TRBD1. This CDR3 has 15 amino acids. J gave up 0 bases and V 0 bases, and 2 bases lay outside the gene matches. Germline V CDR1 and CDR2: LGHNA, YNFKEQ. The CDR3 spells CASSQDWDSSYEQYF. CDR3 in DNA: TGTGCCAGCAGCCAAGATTGGGACAGCTCCTACGAGCAGTACTTC.

The chain employs TRBV20-1 and TRBJ2-3; D might be TRBD2 (5 bases). The V end was cut by 0 bases, the J end by 3 bases, with 10 bases between. CDR1 is DFQATT and CDR2 is SNEGSKA in the germline V gene (reference sequence). This CDR3 spans 14 amino acids. CDR3 coding DNA: TGCAGTGCTAGAGAGATCGAGGGTACAGATACGCAGTATTTT. This encodes CSAREIEGTDTQYF.

The chain recombines TRBV7-2 with TRBJ2-3; 13 bases agree with TRBD2. V lost 5 bases and J lost 0; bases outside the gene matches: 8. This CDR3 contains 18 residues. Germline lookup yields CDR1 SGHTA and CDR2 FQGNSA. The CDR3: CASSPRLAGGRSTDTQYF. The CDR3 nucleotides are TGTGCCAGCAGCCCCCGACTAGCGGGGGGCCGAAGCACAGATACGCAGTATTTT.